These 26 T cell receptor beta chains share one sample of origin, sequenced in a study of cytomegalovirus exposure and HLA in healthy donors (dated by TCRdb to about 2017). The library was built by means of the immunoSEQ multiplex PCR assay. For the multiplex PCR, a mixture combining 60 forward primers for TCR Vbeta segments and 13 reverse primers for TCR Jbeta segments was used. The source is immuneACCESS, and TCRdb retained only in-frame sequences with V and J called. Part of the clones is not carried over; for the studies checked, unresolved V genes explain less than half of this, and the remainder is unexplained. The sample table on file contains about 120,000 clones. Of the sample, around 1.6% is held by the ten largest clones. Specimen: PBMCs. These receptors were taken from a middle-aged woman in good health and CMV-seropositive.

The chain employs TRBV28 and TRBJ2-7; no reliable D call. Germline CDR1 is MDHEN and CDR2 is SYDVKM. V was clipped by 3 bases and J by 2 bases, with 8 bases between them. This CDR3 comprises 13 residues. The chain's CDR3 is CASSFSSPYEQYF. In nucleotides, the CDR3 is TGTGCCAGCAGTTTTTCCAGTCCCTACGAGCAGTACTTC.

The rearrangement links TRBV29-1 to TRBJ2-1, with a possible D match to TRBD2 (5 bases). This CDR3 is 15 amino acids long. Germline lookup yields CDR1 SQVTM and CDR2 ANQGSEA. V lost 0 bases, J lost 3 bases, and 12 bases lay in between. The CDR3 loop is CSVEDREFHYNEQFF. The CDR3 coding sequence is TGCAGCGTTGAAGATAGGGAGTTCCACTACAATGAGCAGTTCTTC.

The chain couples TRBV27 to TRBJ1-2; 9 bases align to TRBD1. The CDR3 is 19 amino acids. Losses at the gene ends were 4 bases for V and 2 bases for J; bases not matched to a gene: 17. The germline V gene encodes CDR1 MNHEY and CDR2 SMNVEV (reference sequence). The CDR3 spells CASSSLPGQGAKANYGYTF. DNA of the CDR3: TGTGCCAGCAGTTCGCTCCCGGGACAGGGAGCCAAAGCCAACTATGGCTACACCTTC.

The V gene is TRBV5-1, the J gene TRBJ2-7; TRBD1 matches at 10 bases. There are 15 residues in the CDR3. V gave up 4 bases and J gave up 8 bases; unmatched junction bases: 12. Germline-derived CDR1 and CDR2 are SGHRS and YFSETQ. The CDR3 reads CASSRIGQGEVKQYF. CDR3 nucleotides: TGCGCCAGCAGCCGAATCGGACAGGGGGAGGTCAAGCAGTACTTC.

The rearrangement joins TRBV2 to TRBJ1-1, with 10 nucleotides matching TRBD1. This CDR3 has 18 amino acids. The V gene end was trimmed by 3 bases and the J gene end by 0 bases; junction bases not matched to a gene: 10. Germline V gives CDR1 SNHLY, CDR2 FYNNEI. The CDR3 nucleotides are TGTGCCAGCAGTGAGAGACAGGGGGCCCAGATACTGAACACTGAAGCTTTCTTT. This translates into CASSERQGAQILNTEAFF.

The chain joins TRBV6-5 to TRBJ1-2; 11 nucleotides align to TRBD1. The germline gives CDR1 MNHEY, CDR2 SVGAGI. The V and J ends lost 6 bases and 8 bases, in that order; junction bases with no gene match: 8. This CDR3 region has 14 residues. The CDR3 region is CASRLGQGAWGYTF. The DNA of the CDR3 is TGTGCCAGCAGACTCGGACAGGGGGCTTGGGGCTACACCTTC.

The gene calls are TRBV28 and TRBJ1-1; unclear D gene. Germline V CDR1 and CDR2: MDHEN, SYDVKM. Between the trimmed V and J ends, which lost 3 bases and 0 bases, there was a span of 11 bases. The CDR3 contains 15 residues. CDR3 in amino acids: CASSFGEVMNTEAFF. The DNA for the CDR3 is TGTGCCAGCAGTTTCGGGGAAGTGATGAACACTGAAGCTTTCTTT.

The chain recombines TRBV14 with TRBJ1-1; no definite D call. Trimming cost V 3 bases and J 5 bases, with 7 bases left between them. This CDR3 is built from 12 residues. Germline CDR1 reads SGHDN; CDR2 reads FVKESK. The CDR3 here is CASSHWATEAFF. The CDR3 nucleotides are TGTGCCAGCAGCCACTGGGCAACTGAAGCTTTCTTT.

This chain uses TRBV9 with TRBJ2-1; 7 bases fit TRBD1. After removal of 1 base from V and 10 bases from J, the junction contained 5 bases not matched to a gene. This CDR3 has 13 residues. Germline V CDR1 and CDR2: SGDLS, YYNGEE. The CDR3 reads CASSVIGGREQFF. The CDR3 nucleotides read TGTGCCAGCAGCGTAATAGGGGGCCGCGAGCAGTTCTTC.

This chain connects TRBV5-1 to TRBJ2-6; 7 bases agree with TRBD1. The CDR3 loop spans 17 amino acids. The junction had 7 bases not matched to a gene; V was cut back by 4 bases and J by 0 bases. Germline loops: CDR1 SGHRS, CDR2 YFSETQ. The CDR3 coding sequence is TGCGCCAGCAGCGCCGGGACAGCCCTCTCTGGGGCCAACGTCCTGACTTTC. Residues: CASSAGTALSGANVLTF.

V gene TRBV7-3 combines with J gene TRBJ2-3; D is undetermined. V was shortened by 5 bases and J by 2 bases, with 11 bases between the two germline ends. The length of the CDR3 is 14 residues. The germline V gene has CDR1 SGHTA and CDR2 FQGTGA. The CDR3 DNA sequence: TGTGCCAGCAGCGGATCGGCGGCCACAGATACGCAGTATTTT. The encoded protein is CASSGSAATDTQYF. Supplemented by reference TRBV7-3 and TRBJ2-3, the full variable domain reads GAGVSQTPSNKVTEKGKYVELRCDPISGHTALYWYRQSLGQGPEFLIYFQGTGAADDSGLPNDRFFAVRPEGSVSTLKIQRTERGDSAVYLCASSGSAATDTQYFGPGTRLTVL.

V gene TRBV18 combines with J gene TRBJ2-7, with no clear D. V lost 6 bases, J lost 0 bases, and 6 bases lay in between. The CDR3 totals 12 residues. Germline V gives CDR1 KGHSH, CDR2 LQKENI. Here the CDR3 DNA reads TGTGCCAGCTCTCCTAGCTCCTACGAGCAGTACTTC. Protein: CASSPSSYEQYF.

The chain joins TRBV5-8 to TRBJ1-1; D gene uncertain. The V gene's germline CDR1 is SGHTS and CDR2 YDEGEE. The CDR3 has 13 residues. V lost 0 bases and J 0 bases, leaving 3 bases between the germline ends. CDR3 sequence: CASSLGVNTEAFF. The CDR3 DNA reads as TGTGCCAGCAGCTTGGGAGTGAACACTGAAGCTTTCTTT.

V usage is TRBV27 and J usage is TRBJ2-5; D gene unclear. Germline CDR1 and CDR2: MNHEY and SMNVEV (reference sequence). V lost 4 bases to trimming and J lost 7 bases, with 7 bases between them. The CDR3 is 11 residues long. CDR3 sequence: CASSSTGTQYF. In nucleotides, the CDR3 is TGTGCCAGCAGTTCCACCGGGACCCAGTACTTC.

Notes on this clone: One end of the junction does not line up with germline, which may come from a read error. The CDR3 DNA reads as TGTGCTAGCAGCCGACAGGAATCCTCCTACGAGCAGTACTTC. It translates to CASSRQESSYEQYF. The chain uses TRBV7-7 and TRBJ2-7, with D perhaps TRBD1 (6 bases). The CDR3 extends over 14 amino acids. Per the germline V gene, CDR1 is SSHAT and CDR2 is FNYEAQ (reference sequence).

The CDR3 region is CASSPRSGTSGKLYNEQFF. The CDR3 nucleotides read TGTGCCAGCAGCCCCCGCTCCGGGACTAGCGGGAAGCTCTACAATGAGCAGTTCTTC. The chain is built from TRBV7-9 and TRBJ2-1; TRBD2 agrees at 13 bases. Losses at the gene ends were 5 bases for V and 3 bases for J; bases not matched to a gene: 13. The CDR3 sequence is 19 residues long. Germline CDR1 is SEHNR and CDR2 is FQNEAQ (reference sequence). Combining the CDR3 with reference TRBV7-9 and TRBJ2-1 gives the whole variable domain DTGVSQNPRHKITKRGQNVTFRCDPISEHNRLYWYRQTLGQGPEFLTYFQNEAQLEKSRLLSDRFSAERPKGSFSTLEIQRTEQGDSAMYLCASSPRSGTSGKLYNEQFFGPGTRLTVL.

The rearrangement uses TRBV2 and TRBJ1-1; possible D gene TRBD1, 5 bases. This CDR3 region has 15 residues. V dropped 4 bases and J dropped 0 bases, with 12 bases sitting between them. CDR1 SNHLY and CDR2 FYNNEI come from the germline V gene. The CDR3 coding sequence is TGTGCCAGCAGTGGGGAGGGGATGATGAACACTGAAGCTTTCTTT. As protein: CASSGEGMMNTEAFF.

The rearrangement joins TRBV5-1 to TRBJ2-1; D not certain. Germline values: CDR1 SGHRS, CDR2 YFSETQ. Trimming pared 1 base from V and 6 bases from J, leaving 11 bases between. CDR3 length equals 14 residues. The CDR3 sequence: CASSLTPQPNEQFF. For the CDR3, the DNA is TGCGCCAGCAGCTTGACACCCCAACCCAATGAGCAGTTCTTC.

This chain joins TRBV27 and TRBJ1-4; D gene unclear. The CDR3 runs 11 residues. V lost 6 bases and J 8 bases, leaving 7 bases between the germline ends. Germline lookup yields CDR1 MNHEY and CDR2 SMNVEV (reference sequence). CDR3 DNA: TGTGCCAGCAGGGAGAGGGAAAAACTGTTTTTT. Translated, it gives CASREREKLFF.

The chain recombines TRBV7-9 with TRBJ2-3; 8 bases are a match to TRBD1. This CDR3 has 15 residues. Germline CDR1 and CDR2: SEHNR and FQNEAQ (reference sequence). J gave up 4 bases and V 1 base, and 4 bases lay outside the gene matches. CDR3 nucleotide sequence: TGTGCCAGCAGCTTAGGGCAGGGGGCCCCAGATACGCAGTATTTT. Translation: CASSLGQGAPDTQYF.

J is TRBJ1-1 and V is TRBV5-5, with 9 bases aligning to TRBD1. The trim removed 4 bases at V and 1 base at J, leaving 8 bases unmatched. The CDR3 contains 16 residues. CDR1 and CDR2 from the germline V gene are SGHKS and YYEKEE (reference sequence). The CDR3 sequence: CASSIGQGTRNTEAFF. The DNA for the CDR3 is TGTGCCAGCAGCATTGGACAGGGGACTCGGAACACTGAAGCTTTCTTT.

V is TRBV11-2 and J is TRBJ2-5; TRBD1 matches at 11 bases. Unmatched junction bases numbered 12, after V lost 5 bases and J lost 4 bases. Germline lookup yields CDR1 SGHAT and CDR2 FQNNGV. The CDR3 totals 17 residues. CDR3 amino acids: CASSRTGGVGLAETQYF. The CDR3 DNA reads TGTGCCAGCAGCCGGACAGGGGGCGTGGGACTAGCAGAGACCCAGTACTTC.

The chain uses TRBV5-1 and TRBJ1-1; D might be TRBD1 (5 bases). This CDR3 is 14 amino acids long. Trimming cost V 4 bases and J 6 bases, with 16 bases left between them. Per germline, CDR1 SGHRS and CDR2 YFSETQ. CDR3 sequence (DNA): TGCGCCAGCAGCATTCGGGACTGGGGGTCTGAAGCTTTCTTT. Translation: CASSIRDWGSEAFF.

The chain links TRBV29-1 to TRBJ2-5; TRBD1 is a possible D gene (6 bases). Germline V lookup: CDR1 SQVTM, CDR2 ANQGSEA. Trimming pared 6 bases from V and 1 base from J, leaving 12 bases between. This CDR3 contains 13 residues. CDR3 amino acids: CSVTGNSQETQYF. CDR3 DNA: TGCAGCGTAACAGGGAACTCCCAAGAGACCCAGTACTTC.

The chain combines TRBV5-1 with TRBJ1-5; unclear D gene. The germline gives CDR1 SGHRS, CDR2 YFSETQ. V lost 6 bases to trimming and J lost 2 bases, with 15 bases between them. The CDR3 extends over 15 amino acids. In DNA form, the CDR3 reads TGCGCCAGCACCTTAGACCCAGGTGGCAATCAGCCCCAGCATTTT. Translated: CASTLDPGGNQPQHF. Drawing the rest from reference TRBV5-1 and TRBJ1-5, the complete variable domain is KAGVTQTPRYLIKTRGQQVTLSCSPISGHRSVSWYQQTPGQGLQFLFEYFSETQRNKGNFPGRFSGRQFSNSRSEMNVSTLELGDSALYLCASTLDPGGNQPQHFGDGTRLSIL.

This chain's CDR3 is CASTAGGYEQFF. The CDR3 coding sequence is TGTGCCAGCACTGCCGGAGGATATGAGCAGTTCTTC. The V and J genes are TRBV6-1 and TRBJ2-1, with TRBD2 as a possible D gene (5 bases). This CDR3 region has 12 residues. Trimming left V 7 bases short and J 8 bases short, with 12 bases between. Germline values: CDR1 MNHNS, CDR2 SASEGT.